A single sample gave rise to the 6 T cell receptor beta chains below, sequenced in a study of molecular identifiers for immune sequencing clone quantification. MiXCR, applied by TCRdb to the PCR reads, yields one record per CDR3 protein. The sample has around 94,000 distinct CDR3 sequences; 30% to 45% are singletons. Sequencing was carried out using naive CD8+ T cells from blood, with Jurkat cell RNA spiked in. Regarding subset: FACS-sorted CD8+CD4-CCR7+CD45RA+ naive T cells. Source of these receptors: a human donor in good health. Some libraries in this study had Jurkat cell RNA spiked in.

The J gene is TRBJ2-2, the V gene TRBV9; 11 nucleotides agree with TRBD1. The V and J ends lost 3 bases and 4 bases, in that order; junction bases with no gene match: 11. Germline CDR1 and CDR2: SGDLS and YYNGEE. The CDR3 spans 18 residues. The CDR3 bases are TGTGCCAGCAGCGGTACTGGGACAGGGGGTGGGGGCACCGGGGAGCTGTTTTTT. This gives the protein CASSGTGTGGGGTGELFF. The entire variable domain, with the rest obtained from reference TRBV9 and TRBJ2-2, is as follows: DSGVTQTPKHLITATGQRVTLRCSPRSGDLSVYWYQQSLDQGLQFLIQYYNGEERAKGNILERFSAQQFPDLHSELNLSSLELGDSALYFCASSGTGTGGGGTGELFFGEGSRLTVL.

In this sample, this clonotype turned up a few times. The chain carries TRBV4-3 and TRBJ2-7; D is perhaps TRBD2 (5 bases). Germline CDR1 and CDR2: LGHNA and YSLEER. The CDR3 covers 13 residues. V gave up 2 bases and J gave up 3 bases, with 8 bases separating them. The CDR3 nucleotides read TGCGCCAGCAGCCAAAGCCGGGACTACGAGCAGTACTTC. As protein: CASSQSRDYEQYF.

This sequence joins TRBV9 and TRBJ2-7, with 10 bases identical to TRBD2. After removal of 0 bases from V and 3 bases from J, the junction contained 6 bases not matched to a gene. Germline V lookup: CDR1 SGDLS, CDR2 YYNGEE. The CDR3 has 16 residues. In DNA, the CDR3 is TGTGCCAGCAGCGTAGAGAGGCTAGCGGGGGTCTACGAGCAGTACTTC. It is translated as CASSVERLAGVYEQYF.

As for this clonotype: This may be a read error, as it is one base from a much larger clone. The chain couples TRBV13 to TRBJ2-2; 7 bases fit TRBD1. CDR1 is PRHDT, CDR2 FYEKMQ, per germline (reference sequence). The CDR3 runs to 15 residues. CDR3 amino acids: CASSLMGQLTGEQFF. In DNA, the CDR3 is TGTGCCAGCAGCTTAATGGGACAGCTCACCGGGGAGCAGTTTTTT.

Turning to this clonotype: A much bigger clone sits one base away, suggesting this may be a read error. V is TRBV29-1 and J is TRBJ2-7, with TRBD1 as a possible D gene (6 bases). Trimming took off 5 bases at V and 6 bases at J, with 11 bases between the two ends. Germline V gene data show CDR1 as SQVTM and CDR2 as ANQGSEA. The CDR3 sequence is 11 residues long. The CDR3 DNA sequence: TGCAGCGTTCGCCTAGGGGGCGAGCAGTACTTC. Its protein is CSVRLGGEQYF.

A remark on this clonotype: This could be a read error, since a much larger clone is one nucleotide away. V is TRBV7-6 and J is TRBJ2-7; 10 positions agree with TRBD2. CDR1 and CDR2 (germline): SGHVS, FNYEAQ. This CDR3 is 15 amino acids long. Trimming removed 5 bases from V and 4 bases from J; junction bases left unmatched: 8. The DNA for the CDR3 is TGTGCCAGCAGCCGTGTCGGGACTAGCGTATACGAGCAGTACTTC. Its translation is CASSRVGTSVYEQYF.